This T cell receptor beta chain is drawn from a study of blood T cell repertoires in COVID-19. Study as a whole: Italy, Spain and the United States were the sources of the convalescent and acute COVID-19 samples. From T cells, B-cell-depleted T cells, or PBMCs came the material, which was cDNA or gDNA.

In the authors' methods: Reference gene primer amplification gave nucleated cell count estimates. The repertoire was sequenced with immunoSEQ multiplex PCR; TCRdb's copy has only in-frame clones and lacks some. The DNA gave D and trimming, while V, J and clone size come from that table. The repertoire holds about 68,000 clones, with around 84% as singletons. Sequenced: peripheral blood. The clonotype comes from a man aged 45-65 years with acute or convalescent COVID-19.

CDR3 nucleotides: TGTGCCTGGAGCTCGGGGACAAGCTACGAGCAGTACTTC. Translation: CAWSSGTSYEQYF. The chain uses TRBV30 and TRBJ2-7, with a possible D match to TRBD1 (6 bases). This CDR3 spans 13 amino acids. Between the trimmed V and J ends, which lost 3 bases and 3 bases, there was a span of 12 bases. Germline V gives CDR1 GTSNPN, CDR2 SVGIG (reference sequence).